The source of this T cell receptor (beta chain) is a study of cytomegalovirus exposure and HLA in healthy donors. PCR involved 60 Vbeta and 13 Jbeta primers. Sequencing was performed with immunoSEQ multiplex PCR; in TCRdb, only in-frame clones are kept and a portion is missing. The sample includes around 170,000 clones, around four fifths of them seen just once. The length of the CDR3 is 13 residues. CDR1 and CDR2 from the germline V gene are GTSNPN and SVGIG (reference sequence). V was clipped by 0 bases and J by 10 bases, with 13 bases between them. The receptor was isolated from a woman in her late teens or twenties in good health and CMV-seronegative. The sequenced material came from PBMCs. The chain recombines TRBV30 with TRBJ2-1; perhaps TRBD1 as D (5 bases). The CDR3 region has the DNA TGTGCCTGGAGTGTGACAGCCCTTGGGGAGCAGTTCTTC. Its translation is CAWSVTALGEQFF.